This is a list of T cell receptor beta chains from one sample in a study of CD8 T cells in Susac syndrome. TCRdb re-called the immunoSEQ multiplex PCR reads through MiXCR, storing one row per CDR3 protein. Found here are some 180,000 distinct CDR3 sequences, over 85% of them singletons; the top ten hold 0.1%. Sequenced input: CD4+ T cells from PBMCs. The source of these receptors is a human donor in good health. Both conserved end residues are trimmed from each CDR3.

CDR3: SASVGRSDSPLH
J: TRBJ1-6
V: TRBV20-1

CDR3: ASSPVGASTDTQY
J: TRBJ2-3
V: TRBV18

CDR3: SVEVGTGTEAF
J: TRBJ1-1
V: TRBV29-1

CDR3: ASSLFGGSGANVLT
J: TRBJ2-6
V: TRBV28

CDR3: ASSPRNSPLH
J: TRBJ1-6
V: TRBV7-2

CDR3: ASSFFNRQPQH
J: TRBJ1-5
V: TRBV12-3/TRBV12-4

CDR3: ASSLVTGNYGYT
J: TRBJ1-2
V: TRBV7-2

CDR3: SARRPGLAKNIQY
J: TRBJ2-4
V: TRBV20-1

CDR3: SARGAGRASSPLH
J: TRBJ1-6
V: TRBV20-1

CDR3: ASSSQNIQY
J: TRBJ2-4
V: TRBV28

CDR3: ASSFGDGVRSPLH
J: TRBJ1-6
V: TRBV7-9

CDR3: SVQRGPDEQF
J: TRBJ2-1
V: TRBV29-1

CDR3: ASSNRWGTGELF
J: TRBJ2-2
V: TRBV2

CDR3: SVDTWGGTEAF
J: TRBJ1-1
V: TRBV29-1

CDR3: ASSPRKGHAF
J: TRBJ1-1
V: TRBV18

CDR3: ASSALGLAGHSSYNEQF
J: TRBJ2-1
V: TRBV9

CDR3: ASSGGRGVRDTEAF
J: TRBJ1-1
V: TRBV2

CDR3: ASTSGFSGNTIY
J: TRBJ1-3
V: TRBV7-2

CDR3: ASSQIRGGELF
J: TRBJ2-2
V: TRBV7-8

CDR3: ASSQDRVGTGELF
J: TRBJ2-2
V: TRBV5-1

CDR3: AISESSQRAF
J: TRBJ1-1
V: TRBV10-3

CDR3: ASSSQGGEETQY
J: TRBJ2-5
V: TRBV5-4

CDR3: SALRGAMIYNEQF
J: TRBJ2-1
V: TRBV20-1

CDR3: ASSQDGETQY
J: TRBJ2-5
V: TRBV3-1

CDR3: AISGAAEAF
J: TRBJ1-1
V: TRBV10-3

CDR3: ASSSNGGGNSPLH
J: TRBJ1-6
V: TRBV6-5

CDR3: ASSLAQTASGELF
J: TRBJ2-2
V: TRBV12-3/TRBV12-4

CDR3: ASSEGMGQSLYGYT
J: TRBJ1-2
V: TRBV2

CDR3: ASSAQMTSADTQY
J: TRBJ2-3
V: TRBV7-2

CDR3: ASRAIDTQY
J: TRBJ2-3
V: TRBV7-9

CDR3: ASSPMRGTQY
J: TRBJ2-5
V: TRBV14

CDR3: ASSRRSGGPTDTQY
J: TRBJ2-3
V: TRBV7-2

CDR3: ASSAEDRGLETQY
J: TRBJ2-5
V: TRBV5-1

CDR3: ASSVEPSSYNEQF
J: TRBJ2-1
V: TRBV9

CDR3: ASSLASAASSYEQY
J: TRBJ2-7
V: TRBV7-2

CDR3: ASRVSSGGAGNEQF
J: TRBJ2-1
V: TRBV5-4

CDR3: ASSAGQGAEKLF
J: TRBJ1-4
V: TRBV7-9

CDR3: ASSVIGAGSNTGELF
J: TRBJ2-2
V: TRBV28

CDR3: ASSVQGAGETQY
J: TRBJ2-5
V: TRBV19

CDR3: ASWDRGRGGYT
J: TRBJ1-2
V: TRBV27

CDR3: ASNFLTSDTGELF
J: TRBJ2-2
V: TRBV5-1